The sequence of this T cell receptor (beta chain) was determined in a study of blood T cell repertoires in COVID-19. Across the whole study: The United States, Italy and Spain supplied acute and convalescent COVID-19 samples. The analysed material was cDNA or gDNA that came from T cells, B-cell-depleted T cells, or PBMCs.

The CDR3 has 15 residues. V lost 2 bases to trimming and J lost 0 bases, with 9 bases between them. The V gene's germline CDR1 is SGDLS and CDR2 YYNGEE. Source study methods: Amplification from reference gene primers served as the basis for estimated nucleated cell counts. Some clones are missing from TCRdb's copy, which holds only in-frame ones; the method was immunoSEQ multiplex PCR. Clonal size and the V and J genes are those of that table, whereas D and trimming came from the DNA. Of 150,000 to 200,000 clones listed, 75% to 90% are singletons. The V call is TRBV9, the J call TRBJ1-3; the D is unclear. The source is a man aged 35 to 55 with acute or convalescent COVID-19. Sequencing used peripheral blood. CDR3 region: CASSVGAGSGNTIYF. In nucleotides, the CDR3 is TGTGCCAGCAGCGTGGGAGCGGGCTCTGGAAACACCATATATTTT.